A selection of T cell receptor beta chains follows, all from one sample in a study of T cell responses to AZD1222 COVID-19 vaccine. Sequenced by immunoSEQ multiplex PCR; TCRdb stores in-frame clones only, minus some. Here the sample spans roughly 100,000 clones, less than 90% being singletons. Specimen: peripheral blood, collected on day 0 of AZD1222 vaccination. The receptors here all came from an adult in good health. The CDR3 runs from the conserved cysteine through the conserved F or W. A D gene is named only where the DNA matches it firmly. Size values are once, few and many counts, or a class for expanded clones, and some rows have none.

j_gene,abundance,len,v_gene,d_gene,CDR3nt,CDR3aa
TRBJ1-2,.,13,TRBV18,.,TGTGCCAGCTCACCAAACAGGGACTGGGGCTACACCTTC,CASSPNRDWGYTF
TRBJ1-1,.,13,TRBV6-6,TRBD1,TGTGCCAGCAGACAGGGGGCGGACACTGAAGCTTTCTTT,CASRQGADTEAFF
TRBJ1-2,.,13,TRBV19,.,TGTGCCAGTAGTCCACAGGGTGTAGTTGGCTACACCTTC,CASSPQGVVGYTF
TRBJ2-2,.,16,TRBV5-5,TRBD1,TGTGCCAGCAGCCCTCGACAGGGAGAAGTGGCCGGGGAGCTGTTTTTT,CASSPRQGEVAGELFF
TRBJ1-2,few,12,TRBV6-5,.,TGTGCCAGCAAGGGCAGTTACTATGGCTACACCTTC,CASKGSYYGYTF
TRBJ2-2,.,11,TRBV3-1/TRBV3-2,.,TGTGCCAGCAGCAAAGACCGGGAGCTGTTTTTT,CASSKDRELFF
TRBJ1-5,.,14,TRBV5-6,.,TGTGCCAGCAGCCGTCAGGGGACCAATCAGCCCCAGCATTTT,CASSRQGTNQPQHF
TRBJ1-2,.,14,TRBV7-2,.,TGTGCCAGCAGCTTAGTCGGCAGGCTCTATGGCTACACCTTC,CASSLVGRLYGYTF
TRBJ1-2,few,15,TRBV5-6,.,TGTGCCAGTTTTCTTTCGGGGGTAGCCCGAAAGGGCTACACCTTC,CASFLSGVARKGYTF
TRBJ2-3,once,17,TRBV11-2,.,TGTGCCAGCAGCTTAGTCTATAAGGGAGAGGGCACAGATACGCAGTATTTT,CASSLVYKGEGTDTQYF
TRBJ2-7,.,13,TRBV6-5,.,TGTGCCAGCTTAGCCGGAAGCTCCTACGAGCAGTACTTC,CASLAGSSYEQYF
TRBJ1-5,few,14,TRBV7-8,.,TGTGCCAGCAGCTTAGGAGGTGAGCATCAGCCCCAGCATTTT,CASSLGGEHQPQHF
TRBJ2-5,.,13,TRBV29-1,TRBD1,TGCAGCGTTGACCGGACAGGGGATGAGACCCAGTACTTC,CSVDRTGDETQYF
TRBJ2-1,.,14,TRBV7-2,.,TGTGCCAGCAGCCCGCGCGGAACCTACAATGAGCAGTTCTTC,CASSPRGTYNEQFF
TRBJ1-1,.,15,TRBV28,.,TGTGCCAGCGGCGGTTACAGGGACGCGAACACTGAAGCTTTCTTT,CASGGYRDANTEAFF
TRBJ1-1,.,16,TRBV4-1,TRBD1,TGCGCCAGCAGCCAAGGGAGGGGACAGGGCTACACTGAAGCTTTCTTT,CASSQGRGQGYTEAFF
TRBJ2-5,once,15,TRBV7-2,.,TGTGCCAGCAGCTTAGGGGGGGGCAGAGTGGAGACCCAGTACTTC,CASSLGGGRVETQYF
TRBJ1-1,.,15,TRBV7-9,TRBD1,TGTGCCAGCAGAAAAGGACAGGCCGACAACACTGAAGCTTTCTTT,CASRKGQADNTEAFF
TRBJ1-4,few,16,TRBV11-2,.,TGTGCCAGCAGCTTAGAAGATGGGGGGGCGGATGAAAAACTGTTTTTT,CASSLEDGGADEKLFF
TRBJ1-5,.,16,TRBV7-2,.,TGTGCCAGCAGCTTGGGGGCTCCTTATAGCAATCAGCCCCAGCATTTT,CASSLGAPYSNQPQHF
TRBJ2-3,.,17,TRBV4-1,TRBD1,TGCGCCAGCAGCCGCGGGGCAGGGGGCGCTGGCACAGATACGCAGTATTTT,CASSRGAGGAGTDTQYF
TRBJ2-2,.,13,TRBV15,.,TGTGCCACCAGCAGACCAGTCCCCCGGGAGCTGTTTTTT,CATSRPVPRELFF
TRBJ1-2,.,12,TRBV5-6,TRBD1,TGTGCCAGCAGCTTCGGACAGGAAGGCTACACCTTC,CASSFGQEGYTF
TRBJ1-5,.,15,TRBV30,TRBD1,TGTGCCTGGAGTTTGGGGACAGGGGTTAATCAGCCCCAGCATTTT,CAWSLGTGVNQPQHF
TRBJ2-5,.,15,TRBV28,.,TGTGCCAGCCTTAAGGGCAGGGAGTACCAAGAGACCCAGTACTTC,CASLKGREYQETQYF
TRBJ1-1,.,13,TRBV2,TRBD1,TGTGCCAGCAACGGACAGGGGGTTGGTGAAGCTTTCTTT,CASNGQGVGEAFF
TRBJ1-6,.,19,TRBV20-1,.,TGCAGTGCTAGTAAGGGCAGGCCGCACCCGAGCTCCTATAATTCACCCCTCCACTTT,CSASKGRPHPSSYNSPLHF
TRBJ2-3,.,15,TRBV27,TRBD2,TGTGCCAGCAGTCCAGCGGGAGTTCCCACAGATACGCAGTATTTT,CASSPAGVPTDTQYF
TRBJ1-2,.,16,TRBV11-3,.,TGTGCCAGCAGCTTAGATTCGGCAGGGTACCTATCTGGCTACACCTTC,CASSLDSAGYLSGYTF
TRBJ2-3,.,14,TRBV28,TRBD2,TGTGCCAGCAGTTTTGCGGGAGTCACAGATACGCAGTATTTT,CASSFAGVTDTQYF
TRBJ2-7,few,15,TRBV6-2/TRBV6-3,.,TGTGCCAGCAGTTACCTGTCGGGAAGGGCCTACGAGCAGTACTTC,CASSYLSGRAYEQYF
TRBJ2-6,.,14,TRBV7-9,.,TGTGCCAGCAGCTTGATCTCTGGGGCCAACGTCCTGACTTTC,CASSLISGANVLTF
TRBJ2-2,.,17,TRBV5-1,.,TGCGCCAGCAGCTTCCGATCAGGGTTCGCGAACACCGGGGAGCTGTTTTTT,CASSFRSGFANTGELFF
TRBJ1-4,.,18,TRBV28,.,TGTGCCAGCATTCCTTTCCGGGACTCGACAACTTATAATGAAAAACTGTTTTTT,CASIPFRDSTTYNEKLFF
TRBJ1-6,.,13,TRBV13,.,TGTGCCAGCAGCTTAAGCAATAATTCACCCCTCCACTTT,CASSLSNNSPLHF
TRBJ1-2,once,11,TRBV2,.,TGTGCCAGGAGCACTAACTATGGCTACACCTTC,CARSTNYGYTF
TRBJ1-3,.,17,TRBV7-2,TRBD1,TGTGCCAGCAGCCGGGGGGGGACAGGGGTAAATGGAAACACCATATATTTT,CASSRGGTGVNGNTIYF
TRBJ2-1,.,17,TRBV29-1,TRBD2,TGCAGCGTTAAAGGGGCGGGAGAGTATACCCCCTACAATGAGCAGTTCTTC,CSVKGAGEYTPYNEQFF
TRBJ2-7,.,12,TRBV11-3,.,TGTGCCAGCAGCCTCACTCCCTACGAGCAGTACTTC,CASSLTPYEQYF
TRBJ1-4,.,14,TRBV6-6,TRBD1,TGTGCCAGCAGTACGGCAGGGGGCGTCGAAAAACTGTTTTTT,CASSTAGGVEKLFF
TRBJ2-5,.,15,TRBV12-1,.,TGTGCCAGCAGCTTTGTGGGAGCGGGGGATGAGACCCAGTACTTC,CASSFVGAGDETQYF
TRBJ2-1,.,14,TRBV27,.,TGTGCCAGCGCCCCCGGGACTGGCTACAATGAGCAGTTCTTC,CASAPGTGYNEQFF
TRBJ2-2,.,14,TRBV3-1/TRBV3-2,.,TGTGCCAGCAGCCAAGGGCTAGACACCGGGGAGCTGTTTTTT,CASSQGLDTGELFF
TRBJ1-2,.,15,TRBV3-1/TRBV3-2,TRBD1,TGTGCCAGCAGCCAGGAGGACAGGGGTCGATATGGCTACACCTTC,CASSQEDRGRYGYTF
TRBJ2-1,few,14,TRBV19,TRBD2,TGTGCCAGTAGTATAGCGGGAGGGCCCTATGAGCAGTTCTTC,CASSIAGGPYEQFF
TRBJ1-3,.,15,TRBV3-1/TRBV3-2,.,TGTGCCAGCAGCCAAGAGCCGCGCTCTGGAAACACCATATATTTT,CASSQEPRSGNTIYF
TRBJ2-3,once,14,TRBV10-3,TRBD2,TGTGCCATCAAGGAGACCGGGACTATCGATACGCAGTATTTT,CAIKETGTIDTQYF
TRBJ2-4,.,15,TRBV4-2,.,TGTGCCAGCAGCCAAGATCTGGCTAGCCGGTACATTCAGTACTTC,CASSQDLASRYIQYF
TRBJ1-6,.,15,TRBV5-1,TRBD1,TGCGCCAGCAGATACGACAGGGGAGCTCATTCACCCCTCCACTTT,CASRYDRGAHSPLHF
TRBJ1-1,.,14,TRBV28,.,TGTGCCAGCAGTCCCTTAGGGGCGGGCACTGAAGCTTTCTTT,CASSPLGAGTEAFF
TRBJ2-7,.,13,TRBV27,.,TGTGCCAGCCAGAAAGGGAGCTCCTACGAGCAGTACTTC,CASQKGSSYEQYF
TRBJ1-1,.,13,TRBV2,.,TGTGCCAGCAGTGAGGCCCTGAACACTGAAGCTTTCTTT,CASSEALNTEAFF
TRBJ2-2,.,14,TRBV6-2/TRBV6-3,.,TGTGCCAGCAGCTTTGGCGGGGACCACCGGGAGCTGTTTTTT,CASSFGGDHRELFF
TRBJ1-1,once,13,TRBV11-3,.,TGTGCCAGCAGCCGGGGGGGCGTCACTGAAGCTTTCTTT,CASSRGGVTEAFF
TRBJ2-2,.,13,TRBV7-9,.,TGTGCCAGCAGTGAGAGGGTATCCGGGGAGCTGTTTTTT,CASSERVSGELFF
TRBJ2-2,.,15,TRBV7-2,TRBD1,TGTGCCAGCAGCCCCAGACAGGGGGCCACCGGGGAGCTGTTTTTT,CASSPRQGATGELFF
TRBJ1-5,.,13,TRBV10-3,.,TGTGCCATCAGCGTGGCAAGCAATCAGCCCCAGCATTTT,CAISVASNQPQHF
TRBJ2-1,.,12,TRBV7-9,.,TGTGCCAGCAGCTTAGCGCGTTATGAGCAGTTCTTC,CASSLARYEQFF
TRBJ1-1,few,15,TRBV30,.,TGTGCCTGGAGTGTAGACCGGATAAGAAACACTGAAGCTTTCTTT,CAWSVDRIRNTEAFF